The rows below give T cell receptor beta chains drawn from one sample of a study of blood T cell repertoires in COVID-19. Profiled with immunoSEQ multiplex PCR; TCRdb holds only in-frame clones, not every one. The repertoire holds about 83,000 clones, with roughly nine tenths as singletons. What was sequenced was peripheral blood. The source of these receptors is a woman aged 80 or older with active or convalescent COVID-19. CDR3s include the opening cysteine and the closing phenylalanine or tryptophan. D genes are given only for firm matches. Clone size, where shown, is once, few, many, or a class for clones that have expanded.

CDR3 protein: CASSPAQGYNEQYF; CDR3 DNA: TGTGCCAGCAGCCCCGCGCAGGGCTATAACGAGCAGTACTTC; V gene: TRBV5-5; clone size: NA; D gene: NA; J gene: TRBJ2-7
CDR3 protein: CASSSFLDTQYF; CDR3 DNA: TGTGCCAGCAGTTCCTTCCTAGATACGCAGTATTTT; V gene: TRBV12-3/TRBV12-4; clone size: NA; D gene: NA; J gene: TRBJ2-3
CDR3 protein: CASSLAAGGLGTEAFF; CDR3 DNA: TGTGCCAGCAGCTTAGCGGCAGGGGGTCTTGGCACTGAAGCTTTCTTT; V gene: TRBV7-2; clone size: NA; D gene: TRBD1; J gene: TRBJ1-1
CDR3 protein: CASAVAQGMSSGANVLTF; CDR3 DNA: TGCGCCAGCGCAGTAGCACAGGGGATGAGCTCTGGGGCCAACGTCCTGACTTTC; V gene: TRBV4-1; clone size: NA; D gene: TRBD1; J gene: TRBJ2-6
CDR3 protein: CASSSGLAGTHSTDTQYF; CDR3 DNA: TGCGCCAGCAGCTCGGGACTAGCGGGGACCCATAGCACAGATACGCAGTATTTT; V gene: TRBV5-1; clone size: NA; D gene: TRBD2; J gene: TRBJ2-3
CDR3 protein: CATSDSGESANYGYTF; CDR3 DNA: TGTGCCACCAGTGATTCAGGGGAGAGCGCTAACTATGGCTACACCTTC; V gene: TRBV24-1; clone size: NA; D gene: NA; J gene: TRBJ1-2
CDR3 protein: CASSHRYQVQGSEQFF; CDR3 DNA: TGTGCCAGCAGCCATAGATACCAGGTCCAAGGGAGTGAGCAGTTCTTC; V gene: TRBV14; clone size: once; D gene: NA; J gene: TRBJ2-1
CDR3 protein: CASSLMFPRSGTAEETQYF; CDR3 DNA: TGTGCCAGCAGCTTAATGTTTCCCCGGTCCGGGACAGCAGAAGAGACCCAGTACTTC; V gene: TRBV11-2; clone size: once; D gene: TRBD1; J gene: TRBJ2-5
CDR3 protein: CASSPQRDRGWGGYTF; CDR3 DNA: TGTGCCAGCTCACCACAGAGGGACAGGGGGTGGGGAGGCTACACCTTC; V gene: TRBV18; clone size: NA; D gene: TRBD1; J gene: TRBJ1-2
CDR3 protein: CASSFGLAGPNEQFF; CDR3 DNA: TGTGCCAGCAGCTTCGGACTAGCAGGGCCCAATGAGCAGTTCTTC; V gene: TRBV11-1; clone size: NA; D gene: TRBD2; J gene: TRBJ2-1
CDR3 protein: CSVEDLSQDKGGYTF; CDR3 DNA: TGCAGCGTTGAAGATCTTTCCCAGGACAAGGGTGGCTACACCTTC; V gene: TRBV29-1; clone size: once; D gene: NA; J gene: TRBJ1-2
CDR3 protein: CASTQDTYPTEAFF; CDR3 DNA: TGTGCCAGTACCCAAGACACTTACCCAACTGAAGCTTTCTTT; V gene: TRBV19; clone size: NA; D gene: NA; J gene: TRBJ1-1
CDR3 protein: CASSLGLDRSSSPLHF; CDR3 DNA: TGTGCCAGCAGCTTAGGGTTGGACAGGAGTAGTTCACCCCTCCACTTT; V gene: TRBV7-2; clone size: NA; D gene: TRBD1; J gene: TRBJ1-6
CDR3 protein: CATSRDRTGGISGNTIYF; CDR3 DNA: TGTGCCACCAGCAGAGACAGGACAGGGGGCATCTCTGGAAACACCATATATTTT; V gene: TRBV15; clone size: NA; D gene: TRBD1; J gene: TRBJ1-3
CDR3 protein: CASSSTGHGYNEQFF; CDR3 DNA: TGTGCCAGCAGCTCGACAGGGCACGGGTACAATGAGCAGTTCTTC; V gene: TRBV11-2; clone size: few; D gene: TRBD1; J gene: TRBJ2-1
CDR3 protein: CASSPDNDAFF; CDR3 DNA: TGTGCCAGCAGCCCGGACAACGACGCTTTCTTT; V gene: TRBV7-3; clone size: NA; D gene: NA; J gene: TRBJ1-1
CDR3 protein: CASTDSGVCTF; CDR3 DNA: TGTGCCAGCACCGACAGTGGGGTATGCACCTTC; V gene: TRBV6-5; clone size: NA; D gene: NA; J gene: TRBJ1-2
CDR3 protein: CASSIMLGDSSSYEQYF; CDR3 DNA: TGTGCCAGTAGTATAATGTTAGGGGACAGCAGCTCCTACGAGCAGTACTTC; V gene: TRBV19; clone size: NA; D gene: TRBD1; J gene: TRBJ2-7
CDR3 protein: CASRPGGRNQPQHF; CDR3 DNA: TGTGCCAGCAGGCCAGGTGGGCGCAATCAGCCCCAGCATTTT; V gene: TRBV6-5; clone size: NA; D gene: NA; J gene: TRBJ1-5
CDR3 protein: CASSSDGGGGQPQHF; CDR3 DNA: TGCGCCAGCAGCTCCGATGGGGGGGGCGGTCAGCCCCAGCATTTT; V gene: TRBV5-1; clone size: NA; D gene: NA; J gene: TRBJ1-5
CDR3 protein: CATSDLGASSGNTIYF; CDR3 DNA: TGTGCCACCAGTGATTTGGGCGCTAGCTCTGGAAACACCATATATTTT; V gene: TRBV24-1; clone size: NA; D gene: NA; J gene: TRBJ1-3
CDR3 protein: CASSLAGAAADTQYF; CDR3 DNA: TGCGCCAGCAGCTTGGCAGGGGCCGCGGCAGATACGCAGTATTTT; V gene: TRBV5-1; clone size: NA; D gene: NA; J gene: TRBJ2-3
CDR3 protein: CATSDSFWSFDYNEQFF; CDR3 DNA: TGTGCCACCAGTGATTCTTTTTGGAGTTTTGACTACAATGAGCAGTTCTTC; V gene: TRBV24-1; clone size: NA; D gene: NA; J gene: TRBJ2-1
CDR3 protein: CASGGDRGRSGYTF; CDR3 DNA: TGTGCCAGCGGGGGCGACAGGGGGCGAAGTGGCTACACCTTC; V gene: TRBV7-2; clone size: NA; D gene: TRBD1; J gene: TRBJ1-2
CDR3 protein: CASNPPCSSYEQYF; CDR3 DNA: TGTGCCAGCAATCCCCCGTGCAGCTCCTACGAGCAGTACTTC; V gene: TRBV6-7; clone size: NA; D gene: NA; J gene: TRBJ2-7
CDR3 protein: CASSLDQGLDTQYF; CDR3 DNA: TGTGCCAGCTCACTGGATCAGGGGTTAGATACGCAGTATTTT; V gene: TRBV18; clone size: NA; D gene: NA; J gene: TRBJ2-3
CDR3 protein: CASSLRQGMNTEAFF; CDR3 DNA: TGCGCCAGCAGCTTACGCCAGGGCATGAACACTGAAGCTTTCTTT; V gene: TRBV5-1; clone size: NA; D gene: NA; J gene: TRBJ1-1
CDR3 protein: CASSFSRVYEQYF; CDR3 DNA: TGTGCCAGCAGCTTTTCCAGGGTCTACGAGCAGTACTTC; V gene: TRBV7-2; clone size: NA; D gene: NA; J gene: TRBJ2-7
CDR3 protein: CASSLTGLGSEAFF; CDR3 DNA: TGTGCCAGCAGCTTAACAGGGTTGGGCTCTGAAGCTTTCTTT; V gene: TRBV7-9; clone size: NA; D gene: NA; J gene: TRBJ1-1
CDR3 protein: CASSARVDGTGELFF; CDR3 DNA: TGTGCCAGCAGCGCCAGGGTAGATGGCACCGGGGAGCTGTTTTTT; V gene: TRBV7-7; clone size: once; D gene: NA; J gene: TRBJ2-2
CDR3 protein: CASSRILQGKPYEQYF; CDR3 DNA: TGTGCCAGCAGCCGAATCTTACAGGGGAAACCCTACGAGCAGTACTTC; V gene: TRBV13; clone size: once; D gene: TRBD1; J gene: TRBJ2-7
CDR3 protein: CASGWPEAFF; CDR3 DNA: TGTGCCAGCGGTTGGCCTGAAGCTTTCTTT; V gene: TRBV2; clone size: NA; D gene: NA; J gene: TRBJ1-1
CDR3 protein: CASSPIMAVPYTEAFF; CDR3 DNA: TGTGCCAGCAGTCCGATAATGGCAGTTCCTTACACTGAAGCTTTCTTT; V gene: TRBV27; clone size: NA; D gene: NA; J gene: TRBJ1-1
CDR3 protein: CASSFLTGAKNIQYF; CDR3 DNA: TGTGCCAGCAGCTTTCTAACGGGAGCCAAAAACATTCAGTACTTC; V gene: TRBV11-2; clone size: NA; D gene: NA; J gene: TRBJ2-4
CDR3 protein: CAWGRGGGYTF; CDR3 DNA: TGTGCCTGGGGGAGGGGAGGGGGCTACACCTTC; V gene: TRBV30; clone size: NA; D gene: NA; J gene: TRBJ1-2
CDR3 protein: CAISTGTTNEKLFF; CDR3 DNA: TGTGCCATCAGTACAGGAACAACTAATGAAAAACTGTTTTTT; V gene: TRBV10-3; clone size: NA; D gene: NA; J gene: TRBJ1-4
CDR3 protein: CASSPRQGAEKLFF; CDR3 DNA: TGTGCCAGCAGCCCTAGACAGGGGGCAGAAAAACTGTTTTTT; V gene: TRBV7-9; clone size: NA; D gene: TRBD1; J gene: TRBJ1-4
CDR3 protein: CASTKSPVLNTEAFF; CDR3 DNA: TGTGCCAGCACCAAAAGCCCGGTCCTGAACACTGAAGCTTTCTTT; V gene: TRBV7-9; clone size: NA; D gene: NA; J gene: TRBJ1-1
CDR3 protein: CASSSYRGEQYF; CDR3 DNA: TGTGCCAGCAGCTCCTATCGCGGCGAGCAGTACTTC; V gene: TRBV13; clone size: NA; D gene: NA; J gene: TRBJ2-7
CDR3 protein: CASSRSRGRQYF; CDR3 DNA: TGTGCCAGCAGTCGTAGCCGGGGGAGACAGTATTTT; V gene: TRBV28; clone size: NA; D gene: NA; J gene: TRBJ2-3
CDR3 protein: CAIGQGAAYEQYF; CDR3 DNA: TGTGCCATCGGACAGGGGGCCGCCTACGAGCAGTACTTC; V gene: TRBV10-3; clone size: NA; D gene: TRBD1; J gene: TRBJ2-7
CDR3 protein: CASPRGVNTEAFF; CDR3 DNA: TGTGCCAGCCCCAGGGGCGTAAACACTGAAGCTTTCTTT; V gene: TRBV2; clone size: NA; D gene: NA; J gene: TRBJ1-1
CDR3 protein: CASSITSGLRTDTQYF; CDR3 DNA: TGTGCCAGTAGTATCACTAGCGGGCTACGCACAGATACGCAGTATTTT; V gene: TRBV19; clone size: NA; D gene: TRBD2; J gene: TRBJ2-3
CDR3 protein: CASSVARGNSPLHF; CDR3 DNA: TGTGCCAGCAGCGTAGCTAGGGGTAATTCACCCCTCCACTTT; V gene: TRBV9; clone size: NA; D gene: NA; J gene: TRBJ1-6
CDR3 protein: CASSPRAGKTYNSPLHF; CDR3 DNA: TGTGCCAGCAGTCCCAGGGCAGGGAAGACCTATAATTCACCCCTCCACTTT; V gene: TRBV25-1; clone size: NA; D gene: NA; J gene: TRBJ1-6